The 21 T cell receptor beta chains below come from one sample, sequenced in a study of cytomegalovirus exposure and HLA in healthy donors. The PCR had 60 Vbeta and 13 Jbeta primers. Libraries were prepared by immunoSEQ multiplex PCR; TCRdb keeps only in-frame clonotypes and omits some of them. This sample carries fewer than 150,000 clones, roughly 76% of them seen once, and the ten largest clones take roughly 4%. The specimen was PBMCs. The receptor set was obtained from a man younger than 35 in good health and CMV-seronegative.

This clone was counted between two and nine times. The V and J genes are TRBV5-6 and TRBJ1-5, with D unresolved. V dropped 0 bases and J dropped 4 bases, with 5 bases sitting between them. Germline loops: CDR1 SGHDT, CDR2 YYEEEE. This CDR3 comprises 13 residues. The CDR3 sequence is CASSLDLNQPQHF. The CDR3 DNA is TGTGCCAGCAGCTTGGACTTAAATCAGCCCCAGCATTTT.

This chain connects TRBV13 to TRBJ1-5, with D possibly TRBD1 on 5 matching bases. Trimming pared 3 bases from V and 7 bases from J, leaving 19 bases between. The CDR3 spans 16 residues. Looked up from germline, CDR1 is PRHDT and CDR2 is FYEKMQ (reference sequence). In DNA, the CDR3 is TGTGCCAGCAGCTTCAGTAAGTGGGGGAGGGGACAGCCCCAGCATTTT. Translating gives CASSFSKWGRGQPQHF.

This chain links TRBV2 with TRBJ1-5; weak D call: TRBD1 (6 bases). The CDR3 covers 14 residues. Trimming took off 6 bases at V and 1 base at J, with 10 bases between the two ends. Germline CDR1 is SNHLY and CDR2 is FYNNEI. The CDR3 region is CASSPDRSNQPQHF. In DNA, the CDR3 is TGTGCCAGCAGCCCGGACAGAAGCAATCAGCCCCAGCATTTT.

V gene TRBV19 combines with J gene TRBJ2-4, with 10 bases that match TRBD2. CDR1 is LNHDA and CDR2 is SQIVND in the germline V gene (reference sequence). V was clipped by 4 bases and J by 3 bases; unmatched bases: 6. There are 16 residues in the CDR3. CDR3 coding DNA: TGTGCCAGTAGTACCTGGACTAGCGGTGGCAAAAACATTCAGTACTTC. Protein: CASSTWTSGGKNIQYF.

This chain connects TRBV6-1 to TRBJ1-5; D perhaps matches TRBD1 (5 bases). V was pared by 3 bases and J by 4 bases, with 25 bases between. This CDR3 is built from 19 residues. CDR1 is MNHNS, CDR2 SASEGT, per germline. The DNA for the CDR3 is TGTGCCAGCAGTGATACGGGACTCCGGGGATCCCTTGAAAATCAGCCCCAGCATTTT. It yields the protein CASSDTGLRGSLENQPQHF.

The gene calls are TRBV5-1 and TRBJ2-3; D remains unclear. Germline-derived CDR1 and CDR2 are SGHRS and YFSETQ. The CDR3 totals 13 residues. V lost 3 bases to trimming and J lost 3 bases, with 8 bases between them. The CDR3 nucleotides read TGCGCCAGCAGCTGGGCAGGAACAGATACGCAGTATTTT. This translates into CASSWAGTDTQYF.

There are many counts of this clone. The chain carries TRBV5-1 and TRBJ1-4; 9 bases are shared with TRBD1. The CDR3 has 16 residues. Germline V lookup: CDR1 SGHRS, CDR2 YFSETQ. The trim removed 4 bases at V and 2 bases at J, leaving 6 bases unmatched. The CDR3 loop reads CASSGGTGWTNEKLFF. In DNA form, the CDR3 reads TGCGCCAGCAGCGGAGGGACAGGGTGGACTAATGAAAAACTGTTTTTT.

This chain connects TRBV19 to TRBJ1-5; D gene uncertain. Germline V lookup: CDR1 LNHDA, CDR2 SQIVND (reference sequence). V lost 6 bases, J lost 1 base, and 10 bases lay in between. This CDR3 region has 14 residues. The CDR3 DNA follows: TGTGCCAGTAGCAGAGGTCAGAGCAATCAGCCCCAGCATTTT. Its translation is CASSRGQSNQPQHF.

As regards this clone: Within the sample, other DNA sequences also encode this same CDR3. This chain joins TRBV6-1 and TRBJ1-1; 8 bases are shared with TRBD1. The germline V gene encodes CDR1 MNHNS and CDR2 SASEGT. The CDR3 totals 15 residues. V lost 6 bases to trimming and J lost 6 bases; unmatched junction nucleotides: 12. The CDR3 here is CASRRTGTGLAEAFF. The CDR3 DNA sequence: TGTGCCAGCAGGAGGACAGGGACCGGGCTTGCTGAAGCTTTCTTT.

The CDR3 sequence is CASSFPLGDRGNEQFF. The CDR3 bases are TGTGCCAGCAGCTTCCCTTTAGGGGACAGGGGAAATGAGCAGTTCTTC. The rearrangement links TRBV13 to TRBJ2-1, with 10 bases fitting TRBD1. This CDR3 region has 16 residues. V was pared by 3 bases and J by 7 bases, with 9 bases of the junction left unmatched. Germline CDR1 PRHDT, CDR2 FYEKMQ (reference sequence).

This chain joins TRBV18 and TRBJ2-6; 9 bases are shared with TRBD1. Germline values: CDR1 KGHSH, CDR2 LQKENI. CDR3 length equals 21 residues. V lost 2 bases, J lost 3 bases, and 17 bases stayed unmatched. CDR3 sequence (DNA): TGTGCCAGCTCACCAAACCGTCCGGGACAGGGTAAGGCGTTTGGGGCCAACGTCCTGACTTTC. This encodes CASSPNRPGQGKAFGANVLTF.

The chain recombines TRBV9 with TRBJ2-3, with 7 bases that match TRBD2. The V gene's germline CDR1 is SGDLS and CDR2 YYNGEE. This CDR3 contains 17 residues. V lost 5 bases, J lost 1 base, and 13 bases stayed unmatched. CDR3: CASREGWGTSGTDTQYF. In DNA form, the CDR3 reads TGTGCCAGCAGAGAGGGATGGGGAACTAGCGGCACAGATACGCAGTATTTT.

The rearrangement links TRBV15 to TRBJ1-5; 10 bases line up with TRBD1. The CDR3 contains 15 residues. V dropped 2 bases and J dropped 4; count of bases not matched to a gene: 2. The germline gives CDR1 LNHNV, CDR2 YYDKDF (reference sequence). CDR3 in DNA: TGTGCCACCAGCAGACCGGGACAGGGGAATCAGCCCCAGCATTTT. It yields the protein CATSRPGQGNQPQHF.

V is TRBV5-1 and J is TRBJ2-7; 10 nucleotides agree with TRBD1. Trimming took 5 bases from V and 2 from J; bases not matched to a gene: 4. The CDR3 is made up of 14 amino acids. Germline CDR1 is SGHRS and CDR2 is YFSETQ. The DNA of the CDR3 is TGCGCCAGCAGGTCCGGGACAGGGGCCTACGAGCAGTACTTC. Encoded protein: CASRSGTGAYEQYF.

The rearrangement links TRBV29-1 to TRBJ1-1; possible D gene TRBD1, 6 bases. The CDR3 has 14 amino acids. Trimming removed 6 bases at V and 6 bases at J, with 20 bases between. Germline V gene data show CDR1 as SQVTM and CDR2 as ANQGSEA. The CDR3 spells CSVAQYRDDAEAFF. CDR3 coding DNA: TGCAGCGTCGCACAGTACAGGGACGACGCTGAAGCTTTCTTT.

CDR3 sequence: CASSLGEIYGYTF. CDR3 in DNA: TGTGCCAGCAGCTTGGGGGAGATCTATGGCTACACCTTC. The rearrangement links TRBV5-4 to TRBJ1-2; no clear D. Germline V gene lookup returns CDR1 SGHNT and CDR2 YYREEE (reference sequence). The V end lost 0 bases, the J end lost 4 bases, and 7 bases lay between the germline ends. The CDR3 consists of 13 residues.

This clone has a single count. This sequence joins TRBV7-8 and TRBJ1-5; tentative D call: TRBD1 (5 bases). V was shortened by 5 bases and J by 3 bases, with 20 bases between the two germline ends. Per the germline V gene, CDR1 is SGHVS and CDR2 is FQNEAQ. The CDR3 totals 17 residues. In DNA, the CDR3 is TGTGCCAGCAGCCAATGGGACGGAGGGGTGGACAATCAGCCCCAGCATTTT. Translating gives CASSQWDGGVDNQPQHF. Full variable domain (rest looked up from reference TRBV7-8 and TRBJ1-5): GAGVSQSPRYKVAKRGQDVALRCDPISGHVSLFWYQQALGQGPEFLTYFQNEAQLDKSGLPSDRFFAERPEGSVSTLKIQRTQQEDSAVYLCASSQWDGGVDNQPQHFGDGTRLSIL.

The chain combines TRBV10-2 with TRBJ1-4; D not resolved. Germline V gene data show CDR1 as WSHSY and CDR2 as SAAADI. The CDR3 length is 15 residues. Trimming shortened V by 2 bases and J by 7 bases, and 14 bases separated the two germline ends. Here the CDR3 DNA reads TGCGCCAGCAGTGAGCGGTCAACGGGTCGTGAAAAACTGTTTTTT. Translated, it gives CASSERSTGREKLFF.

This clone was found once. This sequence joins TRBV5-5 and TRBJ2-7; perhaps TRBD1 as D (5 bases). The CDR3 has 16 amino acids. Per germline, CDR1 SGHKS and CDR2 YYEKEE (reference sequence). The germline V and J ends were trimmed by 3 bases and 0 bases, with 16 bases remaining between them. The CDR3 sequence is CASSWRWTRSSYEQYF. CDR3 sequence (DNA): TGTGCCAGCAGCTGGCGATGGACAAGGAGCTCCTACGAGCAGTACTTC.

V is TRBV6-5 and J is TRBJ1-2, with TRBD1 matching over 8 bases. Per germline, CDR1 MNHEY and CDR2 SVGAGI. Trimming at V came to 6 bases and at J to 7 bases, leaving 7 bases not matched to a gene. CDR3 length: 13 amino acids. CDR3 nucleotides: TGTGCCAGCAGCCCAGGGGGCCTTGGTGGCTACACCTTC. Its translation: CASSPGGLGGYTF.

This chain uses TRBV9 with TRBJ2-7, with D unresolved. There are 14 residues in the CDR3. Germline CDR1 and CDR2: SGDLS and YYNGEE. Between the trimmed V and J ends, which lost 0 bases and 3 bases, there was a span of 10 bases. The CDR3 loop reads CASSVAGGGYEQYF. CDR3 coding DNA: TGTGCCAGCAGCGTAGCCGGTGGTGGCTACGAGCAGTACTTC.